This T cell receptor (beta chain) was captured in a study of a mutant IDH1 vaccine in newly diagnosed glioma. Study summary: Following radiotherapy alone, or alongside temozolomide cycles, vaccination was started after an interval of 4-6 weeks. Every participant had undergone radiotherapy, temozolomide, or both before, and most underwent both.

Turning to this clone: Its antigen is unknown.

Using immunoSEQ multiplex PCR, the repertoire was profiled, and TCRdb retains in-frame clones only, with some absent. The sample lists 70,000 to 100,000 clones, roughly nine tenths occurring once. As to time point: week 5, during vaccination. Mutant IDH1 20-mer peptide, at 300 ug, made up each vaccine dose, with topical imiquimod. The input for sequencing was PBMCs, taken from a glioma patient whose treatment included an IDH1 peptide vaccine. The receptor comes from a woman in her forties or fifties with glioma.

CDR3: CASSPGPGTSGRAFF. The DNA for the CDR3 is TGTGCCAGCAGCCCAGGTCCCGGGACTAGCGGGAGGGCGTTCTTC. The V call is TRBV7-3, the J call TRBJ2-1; 16 bases are shared with TRBD2. Unmatched junction bases numbered 10, after V lost 5 bases and J lost 15 bases. The CDR3 loop spans 15 amino acids. Germline V gives CDR1 SGHTA, CDR2 FQGTGA.